A selection of T cell receptor beta chains follows, all from one sample in a study of control samples from healthy donors and cancer patients. Libraries were prepared by immunoSEQ multiplex PCR; TCRdb keeps only in-frame clonotypes and omits some of them. This table holds around 140,000 clones, approximately 94% found once. Material: blood. Every receptor here comes from a man aged 35 to 55 in good health. Each CDR3 is given with its conserved first and last residue. The D gene is left open where the match is weak. Clone size is not always given. Where it is, it says once, few, many or a class for expanded clones.

cdr3_nt: TGTGCCAGCCTAGGACAGGGATTCCACGAGCAGTACTTC; cdr3_aa: CASLGQGFHEQYF; clone_size: -; cdr3_length: 13; j_call: TRBJ2-7; v_call: TRBV2; d_call: TRBD1
cdr3_nt: TGTGCCAGCAGTGTGGGGGAGGATCAGCCCCAGCATTTT; cdr3_aa: CASSVGEDQPQHF; clone_size: -; cdr3_length: 13; j_call: TRBJ1-5; v_call: TRBV2; d_call: -
cdr3_nt: TGTGCCAGCAGTCTTTACAATGAGCAGTTCTTC; cdr3_aa: CASSLYNEQFF; clone_size: -; cdr3_length: 11; j_call: TRBJ2-1; v_call: TRBV3-1/TRBV3-2; d_call: -
cdr3_nt: TGTGCCAGCAGCTCGACAGAATATGCAACTAATGAAAAACTGTTTTTT; cdr3_aa: CASSSTEYATNEKLFF; clone_size: -; cdr3_length: 16; j_call: TRBJ1-4; v_call: TRBV5-4; d_call: -
cdr3_nt: TGTGCCAGCAGCTTACTCGGCGGGGGGAACACCGGGGAGCTGTTTTTT; cdr3_aa: CASSLLGGGNTGELFF; clone_size: -; cdr3_length: 16; j_call: TRBJ2-2; v_call: TRBV11-3; d_call: TRBD2
cdr3_nt: TGTGCCAGCAGCCGGTCAGCGGCGCAGAGCTACGAGCAGTACTTC; cdr3_aa: CASSRSAAQSYEQYF; clone_size: -; cdr3_length: 15; j_call: TRBJ2-7; v_call: TRBV7-8; d_call: -
cdr3_nt: TGTGCCAGCAGCCGACAGGGACTCGAGCAGTACTTC; cdr3_aa: CASSRQGLEQYF; clone_size: -; cdr3_length: 12; j_call: TRBJ2-7; v_call: TRBV3-1/TRBV3-2; d_call: -
cdr3_nt: TGTGCCACCCATGCGGGAGGGAGTGAGACTGAAGCTTTCTTT; cdr3_aa: CATHAGGSETEAFF; clone_size: -; cdr3_length: 14; j_call: TRBJ1-1; v_call: TRBV24-1; d_call: -
cdr3_nt: TGTGCCATCGGGGGGGGATCGACAGCAATTAACTATGGCTACACCTTC; cdr3_aa: CAIGGGSTAINYGYTF; clone_size: once; cdr3_length: 16; j_call: TRBJ1-2; v_call: TRBV10-3; d_call: -
cdr3_nt: TGTGCCAGCAGCTTAGGGGGGACAATCTACAATGAGCAGTTCTTC; cdr3_aa: CASSLGGTIYNEQFF; clone_size: -; cdr3_length: 15; j_call: TRBJ2-1; v_call: TRBV7-9; d_call: -
cdr3_nt: TGTGCCAGCAGCTTATTGGGCCGGAACTATGGCTACACCTTC; cdr3_aa: CASSLLGRNYGYTF; clone_size: -; cdr3_length: 14; j_call: TRBJ1-2; v_call: TRBV7-9; d_call: -
cdr3_nt: TGTGCCAGCAGTGGGCAGGGAACTGGAAACACCATATATTTT; cdr3_aa: CASSGQGTGNTIYF; clone_size: -; cdr3_length: 14; j_call: TRBJ1-3; v_call: TRBV25-1; d_call: -
cdr3_nt: TGTGCCAGCAGCGGACAGGGCGTCATTATTGATGGCTACACCTTC; cdr3_aa: CASSGQGVIIDGYTF; clone_size: -; cdr3_length: 15; j_call: TRBJ1-2; v_call: TRBV5-4; d_call: TRBD1
cdr3_nt: TGCGCCAGCAGCTTGGATTGGGGCACCGGGGAGCTGTTTTTT; cdr3_aa: CASSLDWGTGELFF; clone_size: few; cdr3_length: 14; j_call: TRBJ2-2; v_call: TRBV5-1; d_call: -
cdr3_nt: TGTGCCAGTAAAGACAGGGTCCACGAGCAGTACTTC; cdr3_aa: CASKDRVHEQYF; clone_size: -; cdr3_length: 12; j_call: TRBJ2-7; v_call: TRBV6-5; d_call: TRBD1
cdr3_nt: TGTGCCAGCAGCCAAGGAAGCGGGAGTCTGGGTGGTGAGCAGTACTTC; cdr3_aa: CASSQGSGSLGGEQYF; clone_size: -; cdr3_length: 16; j_call: TRBJ2-7; v_call: TRBV4-2; d_call: TRBD2
cdr3_nt: TGTGCCATCACTGAGGAGACCCGTGGGGAGCAGTACTTC; cdr3_aa: CAITEETRGEQYF; clone_size: -; cdr3_length: 13; j_call: TRBJ2-7; v_call: TRBV10-3; d_call: -
cdr3_nt: TGTGCCAGCGGTTATGTGGTAAATCAGCCCCAGCATTTT; cdr3_aa: CASGYVVNQPQHF; clone_size: -; cdr3_length: 13; j_call: TRBJ1-5; v_call: TRBV6-5; d_call: -
cdr3_nt: TGTGCCACCAGTGATTTTGGGGATACGCAGTATTTT; cdr3_aa: CATSDFGDTQYF; clone_size: -; cdr3_length: 12; j_call: TRBJ2-3; v_call: TRBV24-1; d_call: -
cdr3_nt: TGTGCCAGCAGCTCCGGGGGCGAGGCGCAGTATTTT; cdr3_aa: CASSSGGEAQYF; clone_size: -; cdr3_length: 12; j_call: TRBJ2-3; v_call: TRBV28; d_call: -
cdr3_nt: TGTGCCAGCAGTATGGACGGTAGCAATCAGCCCCAGCATTTT; cdr3_aa: CASSMDGSNQPQHF; clone_size: -; cdr3_length: 14; j_call: TRBJ1-5; v_call: TRBV28; d_call: -
cdr3_nt: TGTGCCAGCAGCCAGTATAAGACAGGGGCGAGGTCCTACGAGCAGTACTTC; cdr3_aa: CASSQYKTGARSYEQYF; clone_size: -; cdr3_length: 17; j_call: TRBJ2-7; v_call: TRBV4-2; d_call: TRBD1
cdr3_nt: TGTGCCAGCGAGCGGTATGACCATGGCTACACCTTC; cdr3_aa: CASERYDHGYTF; clone_size: -; cdr3_length: 12; j_call: TRBJ1-2; v_call: TRBV25-1; d_call: -
cdr3_nt: TGCGCCAGCAGTGAGGGGTGGAGTAATGAAAAACTGTTTTTT; cdr3_aa: CASSEGWSNEKLFF; clone_size: -; cdr3_length: 14; j_call: TRBJ1-4; v_call: TRBV10-1; d_call: -